The clone carrying this TCR beta chain was recorded many times. Methods used by the authors: Amplified reference gene primers provided the basis for estimating nucleated cell counts. Assay: immunoSEQ multiplex PCR; the TCRdb copy retains only in-frame clones and omits some. That table furnishes V, J and clone size, whereas the DNA furnished D and trimming. The profile shows over 250,000 clones, around nine tenths of them singletons. The sample originates from a study of blood T cell repertoires in COVID-19. Participants were aged roughly 18 to 89 years, lived in some 23 US areas, and enrolled virtually. There are 13 residues in the CDR3. V lost 3 bases and J 1 base, leaving 9 bases between the germline ends. CDR1 is SQVTM and CDR2 is ANQGSEA in the germline V gene.

The sample was PBMCs or T cells enriched from blood (not recorded which). V and J are TRBV29-1 and TRBJ1-1, with a tentative D call TRBD1 (5 bases). The receptor comes from a woman aged 18-35 years who had recovered from COVID-19. This CDR3 is CSVDAGGNTEAFF. The CDR3 DNA sequence: TGCAGCGTTGATGCGGGGGGGAACACTGAAGCTTTCTTT.